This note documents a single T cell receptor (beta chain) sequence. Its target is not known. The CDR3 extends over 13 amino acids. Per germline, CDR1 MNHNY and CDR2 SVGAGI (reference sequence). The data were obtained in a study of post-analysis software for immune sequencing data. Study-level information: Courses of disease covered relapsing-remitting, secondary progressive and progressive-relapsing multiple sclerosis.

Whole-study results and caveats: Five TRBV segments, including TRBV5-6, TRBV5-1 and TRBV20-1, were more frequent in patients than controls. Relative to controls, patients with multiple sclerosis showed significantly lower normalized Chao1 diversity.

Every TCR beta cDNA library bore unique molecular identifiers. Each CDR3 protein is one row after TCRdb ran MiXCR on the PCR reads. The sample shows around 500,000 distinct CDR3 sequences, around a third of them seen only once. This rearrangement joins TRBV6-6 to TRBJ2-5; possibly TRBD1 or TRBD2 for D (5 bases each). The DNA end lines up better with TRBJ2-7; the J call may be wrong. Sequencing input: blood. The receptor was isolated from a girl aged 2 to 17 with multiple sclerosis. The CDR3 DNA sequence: TGTGCCAGCAGCATACGGGACGGACACGAGCAGTACTTC. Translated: CASSIRDGHEQYF.